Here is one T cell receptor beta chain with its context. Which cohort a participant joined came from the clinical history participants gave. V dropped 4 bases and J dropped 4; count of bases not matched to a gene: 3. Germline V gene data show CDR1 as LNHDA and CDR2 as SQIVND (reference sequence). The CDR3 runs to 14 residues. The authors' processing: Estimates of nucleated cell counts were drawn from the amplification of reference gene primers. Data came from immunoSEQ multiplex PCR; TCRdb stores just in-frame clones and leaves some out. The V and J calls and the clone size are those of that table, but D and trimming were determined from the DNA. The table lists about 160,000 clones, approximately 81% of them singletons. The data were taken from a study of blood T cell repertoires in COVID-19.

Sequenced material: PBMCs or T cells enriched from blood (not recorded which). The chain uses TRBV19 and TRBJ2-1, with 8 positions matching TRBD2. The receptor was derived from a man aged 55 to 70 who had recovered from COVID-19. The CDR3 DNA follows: TGTGCCAGTAGTACGGGGGGGGATTACAATGAGCAGTTCTTC. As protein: CASSTGGDYNEQFF.